The 3 T cell receptor beta chains below were found in one sample sequenced in a study of T cells in Graves' hyperthyroidism and ophthalmopathy. TCR beta CDR3 region amplification was performed from RNA transcripts. A first-round RT-PCR of the TCR CDR3 used the HTBI primer set. TCRdb re-called the multiplex PCR reads through MiXCR, storing one row per CDR3 protein. The sample lists approximately 720,000 distinct CDR3 sequences; 15% to 20% were seen once. Material for sequencing was blood. All receptors derive from a woman aged 50 to 60 with Graves' hyperthyroidism that later progressed to Graves' ophthalmopathy.

J is TRBJ2-5 and V is TRBV20-1, with 12 bases that match TRBD2. The CDR3 contains 14 residues. Losses at the gene ends were 6 bases for V and 3 bases for J; bases not matched to a gene: 5. CDR1 is DFQATT, CDR2 SNEGSKA, per germline (reference sequence). The CDR3 sequence is CSASSGGAEETQYF. DNA for the CDR3: TGCAGTGCCTCTAGCGGGGGGGCTGAAGAGACCCAGTACTTC.

This clonotype showed up many times. The chain carries TRBV27 and TRBJ1-1, with D perhaps TRBD1 (5 bases). The CDR3 length is 15 residues. Germline loops: CDR1 MNHEY, CDR2 SMNVEV (reference sequence). The V end lost 6 bases, the J end lost 0 bases, and 14 bases lay between the germline ends. The CDR3 DNA follows: TGTGCCAGCAGACCAATGACAGTTTTGAACACTGAAGCTTTCTTT. This gives the protein CASRPMTVLNTEAFF.

This clonotype came up a few times. The V gene is TRBV19, the J gene TRBJ1-1; 9 bases match TRBD1. CDR1 and CDR2 (germline): LNHDA, SQIVND (reference sequence). The CDR3 is 15 residues long. The ends lost 7 bases at V and 0 bases at J; junction bases unmatched: 6. The CDR3 loop is CASIPGTGMNTEAFF. The CDR3 DNA reads as TGTGCCAGTATCCCCGGGACAGGGATGAACACTGAAGCTTTCTTT.